This T cell receptor beta chain was obtained from a study of T cells in Graves' hyperthyroidism and ophthalmopathy. Diagnoses rested on clinical symptoms, serum thyroxine and TRAb, thyroid ultrasound and orbital computed tomography. Authors of the study amplified TCR beta CDR3 regions from RNA transcripts. The study used the HTBI primer set for a first-round RT-PCR of the TCR CDR3. MiXCR, run by TCRdb on the multiplex PCR reads, gives a single entry per CDR3 protein. The table has 250,000 to 400,000 distinct CDR3 sequences, roughly 15% seen once. The CDR3 has 18 amino acids. Germline V CDR1 and CDR2: ENHRY, SYGVKD. As for this clonotype: The junction differs from germline at one of its ends, possibly a read error.

The sample consisted of blood. The receptor comes from a woman in her forties with Graves' ophthalmopathy. V usage is TRBV10-3 and J usage is TRBJ2-3; 10 bases map to TRBD2. In DNA form, the CDR3 reads TGTGCCGTCAGTGTGGTAGCGGGGGGCCGATACAATCAAGATACGCAGTATTTT. It translates to CAVSVVAGGRYNQDTQYF.